This TCR beta chain came from a study of neurological immune-mediated disorders (dated by TCRdb to about 2019). For the study in its entirety: Of the roughly 34 multiple sclerosis patients, some 31 had relapsing-remitting MS and 3 had secondary progressive MS. Peripheral blood TCR-beta repertoires from patients with HTLV-I-associated myelopathy (HAM/TSP), patients with multiple sclerosis, and healthy controls were compared in the study using UMI-based sequencing. The 95 to 110 TCR-beta libraries covered PBMC samples along with longitudinal samples, technical triplicates, and paired sorted CD4+ and CD8+ T-cell subsets. Of the 60 to 70 subjects in the cohort, around 14 were HAM/TSP patients, some 34 were multiple sclerosis patients, and some 20 were healthy controls. Results and caveats for the whole study, not just this receptor: No identical CDR3 amino acid sequences were shared among expanded clones across subjects, suggesting private TCR-beta repertoires in all groups. No association of the MS cluster with clinical or MRI features was observed, and the need for larger cohorts was stated by the authors. The highest TCR clonal expansion was observed in HAM/TSP patients, whereas the lowest was observed in MS patients, even when compared with healthy controls. Repertoires from 18 of 34 MS patients were grouped by phylogenetic analysis into a cluster of related CDR3 sequences, suggesting a possible repertoire-level signature.

TCR libraries for sorted subsets were made from some 1 million sorted CD4+ or CD8+ T cells. Multiple sclerosis patients were enrolled in a US clinical protocol under which disease progression was evaluated by magnetic resonance imaging. Peripheral blood was subjected to Ficoll-Hypaque density gradient centrifugation to isolate PBMCs, which were then cryopreserved in liquid nitrogen. The study also sequenced paired sorted CD4+ and CD8+ subsets from healthy controls, HAM/TSP patients and MS patients. cDNA was synthesized by template-switch 5'RACE using a primer with a 10-nucleotide random unique molecular identifier that tagged each TCR transcript. Each sequencing run produced over 180 million TCR-beta sequences covering 15-18 subjects. The RNeasy kit was used to extract total RNA. The KAPA Real-time Library Amplification kit was used to amplify TCR-beta VDJ regions with primers targeting the TCR constant region and the 5'RACE anchor. A first PCR added sample indexes and Illumina adaptors, after which a second PCR increased the library yield. After Ampure bead purification, the TCR product of roughly 650 bp was size-selected on a 2% E-gel SizeSelection system. Before pooling, library quality was checked on a Bioanalyzer, concentration was measured with Qubit, and libraries were quantified with the Kapa Library Quantification kit. Libraries were sequenced paired-end 2 x 150 bp on an Illumina HiSeq 2500. To increase sequence diversity, roughly 24-32% phiX was spiked into each library pool. The authors processed their data as follows. The quality-filtered reads were processed with the UMI-based MiGEC pipeline, whose error correction step removed more than 75% of the raw TCR sequences. VDJ genes were aligned to IMGT germline references, and each clonotype was defined by a unique CDR3 amino acid sequence together with V-J genes. Clonal expansion, Shannon diversity and CDR3 relatedness (CalcPairwiseDistances, ClusterSamples) were evaluated with VDJtools, and phylogenetic trees were built with CLCbio workbench. Clones with at least 8 unique UMIs were defined as expanded, with this threshold being based on coefficient-of-variation modelling across technical triplicates. The public sequencing data were trimmed at Q25 with fastp and processed into clonotypes with MiXCR by TCRdb, which kept only in-frame beta chains. Each record represents a unique CDR3 protein, reported with the most common genes and DNA among its rows. None of the V and J calls come from the authors' own analysis; TCRdb made them. The sample table records 50,000 to 60,000 distinct CDR3 sequences; 4% of these occur just once. The ten top clones hold roughly 2% of the sample.

Trimming leaves V shorter by 6 bases and J shorter by 5 bases, with the junction holding 10 bases beyond the gene matches. Counted from cysteine to phenylalanine, this CDR3 has 15 amino acids. Only the CDR3 part of the read is kept: 45 bases, read in frame from the first base. According to the germline V gene, CDR1 reads MNHEY and CDR2 reads SVGEGT. This clonotype was observed a handful of times. Its antigen has not been determined. The record has no base qualities; no much larger clone is one base away. What was sequenced was CD4+ T cells from blood. The chain is encoded by TRBV6-2 or TRBV6-3 joined to TRBJ2-1; 7 of the junction bases match TRBD1. This receptor was taken from a middle-aged woman with multiple sclerosis. The DNA is as follows: TGTGCCAGCAGCCCGCATACAGGGGCCCACAATGAGCAGTTCTTC. It codes for CASSPHTGAHNEQFF.